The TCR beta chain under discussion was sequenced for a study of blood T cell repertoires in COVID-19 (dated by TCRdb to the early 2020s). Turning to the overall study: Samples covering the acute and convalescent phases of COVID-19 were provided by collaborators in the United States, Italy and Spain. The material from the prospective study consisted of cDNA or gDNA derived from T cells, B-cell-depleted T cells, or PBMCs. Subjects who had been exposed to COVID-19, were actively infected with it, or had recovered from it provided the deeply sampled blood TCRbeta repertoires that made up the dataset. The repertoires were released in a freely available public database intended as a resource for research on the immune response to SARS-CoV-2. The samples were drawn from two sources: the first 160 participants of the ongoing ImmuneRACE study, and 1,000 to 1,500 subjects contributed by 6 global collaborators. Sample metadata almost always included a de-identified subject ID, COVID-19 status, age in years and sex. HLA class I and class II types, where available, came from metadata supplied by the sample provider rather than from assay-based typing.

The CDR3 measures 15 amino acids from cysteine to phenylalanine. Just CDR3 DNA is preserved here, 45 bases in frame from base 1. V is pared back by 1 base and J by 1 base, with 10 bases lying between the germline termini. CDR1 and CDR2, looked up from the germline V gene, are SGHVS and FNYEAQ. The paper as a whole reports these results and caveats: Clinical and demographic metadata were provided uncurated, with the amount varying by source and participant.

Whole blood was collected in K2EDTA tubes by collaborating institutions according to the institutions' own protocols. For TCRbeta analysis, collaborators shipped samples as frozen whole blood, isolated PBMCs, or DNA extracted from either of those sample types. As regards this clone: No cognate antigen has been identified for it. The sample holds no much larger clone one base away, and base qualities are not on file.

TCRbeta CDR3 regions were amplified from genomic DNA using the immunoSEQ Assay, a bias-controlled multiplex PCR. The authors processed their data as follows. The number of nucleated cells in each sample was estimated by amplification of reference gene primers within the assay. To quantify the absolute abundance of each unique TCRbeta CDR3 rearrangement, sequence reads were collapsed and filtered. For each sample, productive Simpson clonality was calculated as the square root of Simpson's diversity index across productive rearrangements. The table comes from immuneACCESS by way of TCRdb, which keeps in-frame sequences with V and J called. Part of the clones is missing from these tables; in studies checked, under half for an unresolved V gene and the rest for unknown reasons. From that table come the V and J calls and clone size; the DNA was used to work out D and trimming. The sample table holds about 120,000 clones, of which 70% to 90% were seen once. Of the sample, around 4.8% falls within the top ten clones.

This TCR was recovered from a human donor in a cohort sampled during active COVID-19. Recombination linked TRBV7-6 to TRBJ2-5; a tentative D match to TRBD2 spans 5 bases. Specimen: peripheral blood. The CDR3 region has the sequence CASSLVVGVQETQYF. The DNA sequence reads TGTGCCAGCAGCTTAGTTGTGGGAGTCCAAGAGACCCAGTACTTC.